This T cell receptor (beta chain) derives from a study of OX40 agonist ivuxolimab in advanced cancers. Using immunoSEQ multiplex PCR, the repertoire was profiled, and TCRdb retains in-frame clones only, with some absent. This sample has fewer than 85,000 clones, with around 86% found just once. This clone came up once. Its target is not known. Study results and caveats: Near-lowest levels of clonal expansion characterized partial responders at 0.1-3.0 mg/kg.

The material was CD4+ or CD8+ T cells sorted from blood, obtained in a trial of the OX40 agonist ivuxolimab. The receptor's source is an adult with an advanced solid tumor such as melanoma, head and neck, liver or kidney cancer.

The CDR3 sequence is CAIKRKGTDTQYF. CDR3 in DNA: TGTGCCATTAAAAGGAAGGGCACAGATACGCAGTATTTT. The rearrangement joins TRBV19 to TRBJ2-3; D not resolved. From germline, CDR1 is LNHDA and CDR2 SQIVND (reference sequence). The CDR3 has 13 residues. Trimming cost V 10 bases and J 1 base, with 12 bases left between them.